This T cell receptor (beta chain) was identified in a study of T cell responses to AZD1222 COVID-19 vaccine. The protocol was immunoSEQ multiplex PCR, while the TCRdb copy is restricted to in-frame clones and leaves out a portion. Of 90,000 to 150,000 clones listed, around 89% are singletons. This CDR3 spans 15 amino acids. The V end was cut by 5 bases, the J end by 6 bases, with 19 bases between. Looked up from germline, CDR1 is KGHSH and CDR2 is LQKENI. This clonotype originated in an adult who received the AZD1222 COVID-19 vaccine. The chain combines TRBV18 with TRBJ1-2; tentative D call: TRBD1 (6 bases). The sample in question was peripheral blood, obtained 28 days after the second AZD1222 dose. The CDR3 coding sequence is TGTGCCAGCTCAACGACATTACAGGGAGACCATGGCTACACCTTC. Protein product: CASSTTLQGDHGYTF.